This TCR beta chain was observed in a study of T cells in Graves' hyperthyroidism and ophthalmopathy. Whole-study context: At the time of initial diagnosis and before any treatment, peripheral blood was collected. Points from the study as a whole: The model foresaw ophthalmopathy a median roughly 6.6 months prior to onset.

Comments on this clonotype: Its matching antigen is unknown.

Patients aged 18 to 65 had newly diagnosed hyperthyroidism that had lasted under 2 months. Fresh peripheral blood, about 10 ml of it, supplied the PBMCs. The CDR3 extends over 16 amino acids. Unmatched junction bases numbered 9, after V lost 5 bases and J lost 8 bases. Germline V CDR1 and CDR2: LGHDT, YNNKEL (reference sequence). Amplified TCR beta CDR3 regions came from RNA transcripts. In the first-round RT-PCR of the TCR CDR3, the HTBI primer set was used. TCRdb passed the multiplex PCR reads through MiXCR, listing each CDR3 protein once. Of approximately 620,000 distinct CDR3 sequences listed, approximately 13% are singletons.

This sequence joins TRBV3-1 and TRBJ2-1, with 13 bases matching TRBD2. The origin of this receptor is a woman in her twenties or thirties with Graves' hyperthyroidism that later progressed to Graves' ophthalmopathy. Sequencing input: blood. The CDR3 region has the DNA TGTGCCAGCAGCTCCTATCGACTAGCGGGAGGACATGAGCAGTTCTTC. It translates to CASSSYRLAGGHEQFF.